This TCR beta chain was documented in a study of T cell responses to AZD1222 COVID-19 vaccine. Study summary: Second-dose groups at about 4 or about 12 weeks were pooled. Study outcomes and limitations: Most donors were white British and more were female, and clonal diversity was possibly underestimated. Spike-specific TCR breadth and depth were elevated following two AZD1222 doses.

On this clone itself: Its antigen is unknown.

Germline CDR1 reads MGHRA; CDR2 reads YSYEKL. V was cut by 0 bases and J by 0 bases, with 9 bases left in between. This CDR3 is built from 16 residues. Measured with immunoSEQ multiplex PCR; TCRdb has only the in-frame clones, and not every one. The sample shows some 40,000 clones, around 82% of them seen only once. The sample consisted of peripheral blood, taken on day 0 of AZD1222 vaccination. The receptor was derived from an adult in good health. The chain joins TRBV4-1 to TRBJ1-3; D call uncertain. The CDR3, as DNA: TGCGCCAGCAGCCAAGATAGGTTACCCTCTGGAAACACCATATATTTT. It specifies CASSQDRLPSGNTIYF.